This T cell receptor beta chain was sequenced for a study of early T cells in non-severe SARS-CoV-2 infection (dated by TCRdb to 2020 to 2022). Study-level background: Because TCR sequencing was done on bulk RNA from unsorted whole blood, the alpha and beta chains could not be paired.

Receptors were amplified or captured by 5' RACE. These reads were obtained on a NextSeq 500. To correct for sequencing error and PCR bias, the TCR library protocol tagged individual cDNA molecules with unique molecular identifiers. Both TCR alpha and beta chains were sequenced, and tight co-correlation was observed between alpha and beta sequence abundances in each sample. Per the authors' processing: Decombinator V4 was used to perform V gene, J gene and CDR3 annotation of TCR sequences. TCRs were defined as expanded if a significant change between any two time points was detected under a Poisson model with p below 0.0001. TCR abundances were normalised to the total number of TCRs sequenced per sample and expressed as counts per million. TRAV1-2 paired with TRAJ12, TRAJ20 or TRAJ33 defined MAIT TCRs, while TRAV10 paired with TRAJ18 defined iNKT TCRs. VDJdb, accessed on 1 November 2021, was searched for TCRs annotated for CMV, EBV and SARS-CoV-2, and TCRs annotated for more than one antigen were excluded. The public reads were quality trimmed at Q25 with fastp and then assembled into clones with MiXCR by TCRdb, keeping productive beta chains. Each entry merges the rows of one CDR3 protein and shows their most common DNA and genes. These V and J calls originate from TCRdb's pipeline instead of the authors' own analysis. Across this sample there are 50,000 or so distinct CDR3 sequences, with 5.5% to 6.5% seen only once. Of the sample, around 4.3% falls within the top ten clones.

This clonotype has just a few counts. What this receptor recognizes is not known. Base qualities are not at hand, and no much larger clone is one base apart. In the germline V gene (reference sequence), CDR1 corresponds to SEHNR and CDR2 to FQNEAQ. The cysteine opens and the phenylalanine closes a CDR3 of 14 amino acids. The CDR3 DNA has 42 bases and is translated from base 1. Trimming removed 5 bases from V and 2 bases from J, leaving 10 bases between the germline ends. The study at large found these results: VDJdb matching was skewed toward anti-spike CD8 responses, so virus-specific expansions were likely underestimated and private and CD4 specificities were missed.

Set within a cohort of healthcare workers in London, UK, this nested case-control study involved weekly PCR testing of nasopharyngeal swabs along with blood sampling. Healthcare workers were recruited during the week of the UK lockdown, between 23 and 31 March 2020, and followed weekly for up to 16 weeks. Sample: whole blood. This clonotype was obtained from an adult who was a healthcare worker with PCR-confirmed SARS-CoV-2 infection or an uninfected control (not recorded which). The chain couples TRBV7-9 to TRBJ2-1, with a tentative D gene TRBD2 over 6 matching bases. For the CDR3, the sequence is CASSASATYNEQFF. The DNA sequence is as follows: TGTGCCAGCAGCGCTAGCGCGACCTACAATGAGCAGTTCTTC.